A selection of T cell receptor beta chains follows, all from one sample in a study of T cell repertoires in cytomegalovirus infection. No antigen has been assigned to these receptors. TCRdb processed the reads anew with MiXCR; each CDR3 protein has one entry. Seen here are just over 450,000 distinct CDR3 sequences, roughly 43% observed once, and the top ten hold 40% to 50%. The source material was cultured PBMCs, sampled from culture after CMV antigen stimulation. These receptors were collected from a human donor in good health (CMV status not recorded). Some clones in this sample may be carry-over from other donors' samples. Both conserved end residues are part of each CDR3. Fields, in order: clone size, CDR3 length, V gene, D gene, J gene, CDR3 DNA, CDR3 protein. A D gene is named only where the DNA matches it firmly. Clone size is shown for a subset of rows, as once, few, many or a class of expanded clone.

>NA|12|TRBV6-1|NA|TRBJ2-1
TGTGCCAGCAGTCCCCGCCTCCATGAGCAGTTCTTC
CASSPRLHEQFF
>NA|13|TRBV4-1|NA|TRBJ2-7
TGCGCCAGCAGCCAAGATACTCGGGGAGAGCAGTACTTC
CASSQDTRGEQYF
>NA|11|TRBV29-1|NA|TRBJ2-3
TGCACCTCCAGACGAGGTGATACGCAGTATTTT
CTSRRGDTQYF
>few|15|TRBV11-2|NA|TRBJ2-3
TGTGCCAGCAGCTTAGAAGCCGCGTACACAGATACGCAGTATTTT
CASSLEAAYTDTQYF
>NA|14|TRBV5-5|TRBD2|TRBJ2-1
TGTGCCAGCGCAGCGGCTAGCGGATACAATGAGCAGTTCTTC
CASAAASGYNEQFF
>few|15|TRBV6-1|TRBD1|TRBJ1-5
TGTGCCAGCAAGACCGGACAGGGGGGCAATCAGCCCCAGCATTTT
CASKTGQGGNQPQHF
>NA|14|TRBV7-2|NA|TRBJ1-2
TGTGCCAGCAGCTTAGGGCCCGGCAACTTCGGCTACACCTTC
CASSLGPGNFGYTF
>NA|15|TRBV28|NA|TRBJ1-5
TGTGCCAGCAGTTTATCGGCAGGGGACGGGCGGCCCCAGCATTTT
CASSLSAGDGRPQHF
>many|13|TRBV7-8|NA|TRBJ2-7
TGTGCCAGCAGCTTTAGGGTAAAAGGCGAGCAGTACTTC
CASSFRVKGEQYF
>few|16|TRBV4-3|TRBD2|TRBJ2-1
TGCGCCAGCAGCCAAGACCCGGGACTAGCGGGAGATGAGCAGTTCTTC
CASSQDPGLAGDEQFF
>NA|15|TRBV4-2|NA|TRBJ1-1
TGTGCCAGCAGCCAAGAAGTATGGCCGGTTGGGGAGGCTTTCTTT
CASSQEVWPVGEAFF
>NA|15|TRBV7-2|NA|TRBJ2-1
TGTGCCAGCAGCCCTCGTATTAGCGAAGGAAATGAGCAGTTCTTC
CASSPRISEGNEQFF
>NA|15|TRBV6-2/TRBV6-3|NA|TRBJ2-7
TGTGCCAGCAGTTACGGGGGAACCGACCAGTACGAGCAGTACTTC
CASSYGGTDQYEQYF
>NA|17|TRBV12-5|TRBD1|TRBJ1-5
TGTGCTAGTGGTTACCGGGACAGAGGGAATAGCAATCAGCCCCAGCATTTT
CASGYRDRGNSNQPQHF
>NA|14|TRBV10-2|NA|TRBJ2-3
TGCGCCAGCAGACCTTGGGGACGCACAGATACGCAGTATTTT
CASRPWGRTDTQYF
>NA|18|TRBV7-2|TRBD2|TRBJ2-3
TGTGCCAGCAGCCCGGGGGGGGGAGCGGGAGCGTCGTCAGATACGCAGTATTTT
CASSPGGGAGASSDTQYF
>NA|18|TRBV27|TRBD1|TRBJ1-6
TGTGCCAGCAGTCCGAATCCGACAGGGGTCTCAAATAATTCACCCCTCCACTTT
CASSPNPTGVSNNSPLHF
>few|16|TRBV19|NA|TRBJ2-2
TGTGCCAGTAGTCCCCGACACAACACGGACACCGGGGAGCTGTTTTTT
CASSPRHNTDTGELFF
>NA|15|TRBV10-3|NA|TRBJ2-3
TGTGCCATCAGTCCCTGGTCTCAAGGGACAGATACGCAGTATTTT
CAISPWSQGTDTQYF
>once|14|TRBV3-1|TRBD1|TRBJ1-4
TGTGCCAGCAGCTCCGACAGGGTGGCTGAAAAACTGTTTTTT
CASSSDRVAEKLFF
>many|13|TRBV7-2|NA|TRBJ2-7
TGTGCCAGCAGCTTCCTAAGCTCCTACGAGCAGTACTTC
CASSFLSSYEQYF